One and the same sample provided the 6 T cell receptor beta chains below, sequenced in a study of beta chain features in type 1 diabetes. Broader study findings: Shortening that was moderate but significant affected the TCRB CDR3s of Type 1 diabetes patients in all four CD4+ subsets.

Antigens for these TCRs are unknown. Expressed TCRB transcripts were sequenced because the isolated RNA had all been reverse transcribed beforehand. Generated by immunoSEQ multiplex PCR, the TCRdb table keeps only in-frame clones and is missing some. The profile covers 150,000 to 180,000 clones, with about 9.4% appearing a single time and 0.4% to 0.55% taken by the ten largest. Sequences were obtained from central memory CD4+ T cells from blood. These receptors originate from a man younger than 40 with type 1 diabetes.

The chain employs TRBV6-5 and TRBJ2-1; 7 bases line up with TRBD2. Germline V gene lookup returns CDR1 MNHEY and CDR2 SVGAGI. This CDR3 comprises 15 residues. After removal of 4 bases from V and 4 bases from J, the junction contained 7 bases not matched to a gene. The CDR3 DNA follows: TGTGCCAGCAGTTTAGCGCTAGCGGAATACAATGAGCAGTTCTTC. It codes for CASSLALAEYNEQFF.

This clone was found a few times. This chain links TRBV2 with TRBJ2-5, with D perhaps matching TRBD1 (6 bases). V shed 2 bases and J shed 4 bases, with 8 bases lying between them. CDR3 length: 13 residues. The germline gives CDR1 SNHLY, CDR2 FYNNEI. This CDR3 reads CASSERGTETQYF. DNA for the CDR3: TGTGCCAGCAGTGAAAGGGGGACAGAGACCCAGTACTTC. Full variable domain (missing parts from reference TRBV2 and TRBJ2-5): EPEVTQTPSHQVTQMGQEVILRCVPISNHLYFYWYRQILGQKVEFLVSFYNNEISEKSEIFDDQFSVERPDGSNFTLKIRSTKLEDSAMYFCASSERGTETQYFGPGTRLLVL.

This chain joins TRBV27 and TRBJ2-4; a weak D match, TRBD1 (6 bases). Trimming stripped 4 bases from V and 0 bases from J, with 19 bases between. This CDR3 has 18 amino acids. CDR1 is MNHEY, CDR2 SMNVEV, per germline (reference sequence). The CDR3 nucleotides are TGTGCCAGCAGTTCGGCCCCTACAGGGTGGGAAGCCAAAAACATTCAGTACTTC. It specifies CASSSAPTGWEAKNIQYF.

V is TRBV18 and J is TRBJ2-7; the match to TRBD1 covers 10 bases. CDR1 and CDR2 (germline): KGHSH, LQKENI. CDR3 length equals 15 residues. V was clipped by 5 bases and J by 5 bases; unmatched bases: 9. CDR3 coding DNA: TGTGCCAGCTCAACTAGGGACAGGGGTATTGACGAGCAGTACTTC. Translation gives CASSTRDRGIDEQYF.

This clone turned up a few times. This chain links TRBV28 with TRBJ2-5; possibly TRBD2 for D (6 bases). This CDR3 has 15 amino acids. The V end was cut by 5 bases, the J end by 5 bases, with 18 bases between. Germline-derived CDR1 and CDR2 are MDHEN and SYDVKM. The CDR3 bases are TGTGCCAGCAGTGGGGCGGGGTTTGTTCGGGAGACCCAGTACTTC. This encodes CASSGAGFVRETQYF.

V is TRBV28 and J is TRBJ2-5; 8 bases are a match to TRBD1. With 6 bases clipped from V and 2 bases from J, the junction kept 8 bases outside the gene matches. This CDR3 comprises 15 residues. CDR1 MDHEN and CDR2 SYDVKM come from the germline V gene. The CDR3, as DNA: TGTGCCAGCAGCTCAGGGGGCGCGAATCAAGAGACCCAGTACTTC. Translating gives CASSSGGANQETQYF.